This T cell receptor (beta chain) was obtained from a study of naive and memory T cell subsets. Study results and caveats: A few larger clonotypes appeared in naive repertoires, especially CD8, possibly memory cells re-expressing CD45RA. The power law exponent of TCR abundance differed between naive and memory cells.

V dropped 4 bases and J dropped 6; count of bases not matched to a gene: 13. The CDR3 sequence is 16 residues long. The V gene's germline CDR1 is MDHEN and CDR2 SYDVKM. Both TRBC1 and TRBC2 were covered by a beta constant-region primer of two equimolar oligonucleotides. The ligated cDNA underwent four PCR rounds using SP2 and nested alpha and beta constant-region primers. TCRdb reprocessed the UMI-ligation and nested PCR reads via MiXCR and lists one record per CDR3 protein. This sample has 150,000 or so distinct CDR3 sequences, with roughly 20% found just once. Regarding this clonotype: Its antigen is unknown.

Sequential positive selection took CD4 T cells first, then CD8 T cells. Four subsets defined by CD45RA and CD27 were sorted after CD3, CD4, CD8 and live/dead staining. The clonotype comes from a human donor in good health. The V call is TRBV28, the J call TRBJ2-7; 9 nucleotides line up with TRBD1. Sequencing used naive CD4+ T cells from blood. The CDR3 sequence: CASSSPSQGARPEQYF. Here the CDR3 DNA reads TGTGCCAGCAGTTCTCCTTCACAGGGGGCGCGCCCCGAGCAGTACTTC.